This TCR beta chain was identified in a study of cytomegalovirus exposure and HLA in healthy donors. Profiling relied on immunoSEQ multiplex PCR, and the TCRdb table lists in-frame clones only, not all of them. This sample has under 200,000 clones, with about 90% found just once. Germline V gene sequence: CDR1 LNHDA, CDR2 SQIVND (reference sequence). The CDR3 sequence is 14 residues long. V shed 3 bases, J shed 9 bases, and the junction held 8 bases outside the gene matches. The material sequenced was PBMCs. J is TRBJ1-5 and V is TRBV19, with 7 positions matching TRBD1. The clonotype originates from a man aged 18 to 30 in good health and CMV-seropositive. CDR3 region: CASSILQGDWPQHF. For the CDR3, the DNA is TGTGCCAGTAGTATTCTTCAGGGGGATTGGCCCCAGCATTTT.